This T cell receptor beta chain was retrieved from a study of human T cells and chemical hapten exposure. In the original workflow: There were a median of around 97,000 TCRs per sample, with a range from about 23,224 to 690,600. TCRdb re-analysed the 5' RACE reads in MiXCR, keeping a single row per CDR3 protein. The V and J calls and clone size come from TCRdb's table, not from the authors' own analysis. The sample records roughly 110,000 distinct CDR3 sequences, around 20% being singletons. The CDR3 extends over 14 amino acids. V lost 6 bases, J lost 2 bases, and 7 bases stayed unmatched. Germline CDR1 DFQATT, CDR2 SNEGSKA (reference sequence). Unfractionated whole blood yielded total RNA. This clonotype has just a few counts.

The receptor's source is a human donor in good health. The rearrangement uses TRBV20-1 and TRBJ1-5, with 7 bases matching TRBD1. The CDR3 DNA follows: TGCAGTGCCAACAGGGGTTCGCGCAATCAGCCCCAGCATTTT. Protein product: CSANRGSRNQPQHF.